This T cell receptor (beta chain) came from a study of technical replicates of blood from a few donors. Per germline, CDR1 SGHVS and CDR2 FQNEAQ. Trimming shortened V by 3 bases and J by 0 bases, and 12 bases separated the two germline ends. The CDR3 sequence is 15 residues long. Using immunoSEQ multiplex PCR, the repertoire was profiled, and TCRdb retains in-frame clones only, with some absent. Seen here are tens of thousands of clones, approximately 94% observed once, and the top ten hold around 0.25%. The source material was T cells isolated from PBMCs. The receptor comes from a human donor in good health. The chain has TRBV7-8 and TRBJ2-7, with TRBD1 as a possible D gene (6 bases). The CDR3 bases are TGTGCCAGCAGCTTCGTACAGGGCCCCTCCTACGAGCAGTACTTC. Protein: CASSFVQGPSYEQYF.